What follows are 10 T cell receptor beta chains derived from one specimen sequenced in a study of Graves' ophthalmopathy and Graves' hyperthyroidism. RNA served as the template for amplifying TCR beta CDR3 regions. The library came from an HTBI-primed first-round RT-PCR and a second-round multiplex PCR. TCRdb reprocessed the multiplex PCR reads with MiXCR, giving one entry per CDR3 protein. Here the sample spans hundreds of thousands of distinct CDR3 sequences, about a fifth being singletons. The sequencing input was peripheral blood. The receptors were sampled from a woman under 30 with stable Graves' hyperthyroidism. Some clones in this sample may be carry-over from other donors' samples.

The gene calls are TRBV12-3 or TRBV12-4 and TRBJ1-5; no reliable D call. Trimming left V 5 bases short and J 0 bases short, with 11 bases between. The CDR3 sequence is 15 residues long. As DNA, the CDR3 is TGTGCCAGCAGTCCAAGACGGAATAGCAATCAGCCCCAGCATTTT. This encodes CASSPRRNSNQPQHF.

The DNA for the CDR3 is TGTGCCAGCAGCCAAGGGCTGGGAAGTCGGCACGAGCAGTACTTC. Translated: CASSQGLGSRHEQYF. V and J are TRBV3-1 and TRBJ2-7; D not resolved. Germline-derived CDR1 and CDR2 are LGHDT and YNNKEL (reference sequence). The CDR3 length is 15 residues. Trimming stripped 1 base from V and 5 bases from J, with 15 bases between.

The chain carries TRBV5-1 and TRBJ1-2; 10 bases are a match to TRBD1. J lost 5 bases, V lost 4 bases, and 11 bases had no gene match. The CDR3 is made up of 16 amino acids. Per the germline V gene, CDR1 is SGHRS and CDR2 is YFSETQ. DNA of the CDR3: TGCGCCAGCAGCAAAAAGGCACCGGGACAGGGGTATGGCTACACCTTC. Residues: CASSKKAPGQGYGYTF.

For the CDR3, the DNA is TGTGCCAGCAACCGACCAGACACCCAAAAGGGAGGGGAGCTGTTTTTT. This sequence encodes CASNRPDTQKGGELFF. The chain is built from TRBV28 and TRBJ2-2; no clear D gene. Germline CDR1 is MDHEN and CDR2 is SYDVKM. Trimming took off 7 bases at V and 8 bases at J, with 23 bases between the two ends. This CDR3 has 16 amino acids. Full variable domain (rest looked up from reference TRBV28 and TRBJ2-2): DVKVTQSSRYLVKRTGEKVFLECVQDMDHENMFWYRQDPGLGLRLIYFSYDVKMKEKGDIPEGYSVSREKKERFSLILESASTNQTSMYLCASNRPDTQKGGELFFGEGSRLTVL.

This clonotype was observed at least ten times. The chain employs TRBV6-5 and TRBJ1-5, with 8 positions matching TRBD1. The V gene end was trimmed by 5 bases and the J gene end by 9 bases; junction bases not matched to a gene: 9. CDR3 size: 14 residues. Germline V gene sequence: CDR1 MNHEY, CDR2 SVGAGI. The DNA of the CDR3 is TGTGCCAGCAGTCGGACAGGGACAAGTGCGCCCCAGCATTTT. This translates into CASSRTGTSAPQHF.

This clonotype occurred many times. The CDR3 DNA reads TGCAGCGTACGGGGCGGGCAGGGAGCCTACGAGCAGTACTTC. Protein sequence: CSVRGGQGAYEQYF. The rearrangement joins TRBV29-1 to TRBJ2-7; D may correspond to TRBD1 or TRBD2 (5 bases each). The CDR3 has 14 amino acids. Germline V gives CDR1 SQVTM, CDR2 ANQGSEA. The V end lost 6 bases, the J end lost 2 bases, and 17 bases lay between the germline ends.

Ten or more counts support this clonotype. This chain joins TRBV7-2 and TRBJ1-1, with TRBD1 matching over 7 bases. The CDR3 has 13 amino acids. V lost 5 bases to trimming and J lost 8 bases; unmatched junction nucleotides: 8. Germline assignment: CDR1 SGHTA and CDR2 FQGNSA. Here the CDR3 reads CASSTGQATEAFF. CDR3 bases: TGTGCCAGCAGCACCGGACAGGCGACGGAAGCTTTCTTT.

This chain connects TRBV20-1 to TRBJ2-7, with D perhaps TRBD1 (6 bases). The germline CDR1 and CDR2 sequences are DFQATT and SNEGSKA (reference sequence). The CDR3 has 16 amino acids. V was pared by 3 bases and J by 3 bases, with 21 bases between. Here the CDR3 reads CSARRFGQGIYYEQYF. CDR3 nucleotide sequence: TGCAGTGCTAGGAGGTTTGGGCAGGGGATCTACTACGAGCAGTACTTC.

This clonotype was seen many times. The chain couples TRBV11-2 to TRBJ1-2; D is unresolved. The J call may be mistaken, given a closer DNA end match to TRBJ2-6. The length of the CDR3 is 14 residues. Germline CDR1 and CDR2: SGHAT and FQNNGV. The CDR3 sequence: CASTRRNSTIQLTF. As DNA, the CDR3 is TGTGCCAGCACCCGTCGGAACAGTACAATTCAGCTGACTTTC.

The chain links TRBV3-1 to TRBJ1-3; 9 nucleotides align to TRBD1. Germline-derived CDR1 and CDR2 are LGHDT and YNNKEL (reference sequence). V lost 4 bases to trimming and J lost 0 bases; unmatched junction nucleotides: 10. This CDR3 is 18 amino acids long. This chain's CDR3 is CASSPGTGNVNSGNTIYF. As DNA, the CDR3 is TGTGCCAGCAGCCCGGGGACAGGGAACGTCAACTCTGGAAACACCATATATTTT.